The entry that follows covers one T cell receptor beta chain sequence. Antigen unknown. This entry comes from a study of T cell responses to AZD1222 COVID-19 vaccine. TCRdb's table, derived via immunoSEQ multiplex PCR, lists solely in-frame clones and lacks some. The profile shows 150,000 to 200,000 clones, just over 85% of them singletons. General observations from the study: Reports indicate that nearly half of spike-specific TCRs are directed at unmutated variant regions. Spike as a whole was targeted by vaccine-associated CD4 TCRs, dominant at 160-218 and 743-854. Recipients of AZD1222 seropositive at baseline numbered only 6 or 7. Donors were largely white British and mainly female; clonal diversity was possibly underestimated.

Germline loops: CDR1 LGHNA, CDR2 YSLEER. CDR3 length equals 17 residues. Trimming took off 1 base at V and 1 base at J, with 14 bases between the two ends. The sequencing here drew on peripheral blood, taken 28 days after the second AZD1222 dose. The gene calls are TRBV4-3 and TRBJ1-3, with TRBD1 as a possible D gene (5 bases). This TCR was sampled from an adult who received the AZD1222 COVID-19 vaccine. The CDR3 DNA sequence: TGCGCCAGCAGCCAAGGGGCAGGGTTCGGGTCTGGAAACACCATATATTTT. The encoded protein is CASSQGAGFGSGNTIYF.